Listed here are 2 T cell receptor beta chains from one sample, sequenced in a study of blood T cell repertoires in COVID-19. Here immunoSEQ multiplex PCR was the method, and the copy in TCRdb shows in-frame clones only, minus some. This sample carries about 230,000 clones, about 85% of them seen once, and the ten largest clones take over 15%. Sequenced input: peripheral blood. All receptors derive from a woman aged 80 or over with active or convalescent COVID-19.

This clone was seen only a few times. V gene TRBV2 combines with J gene TRBJ2-5, with unresolved D. This CDR3 is built from 13 residues. V was pared by 7 bases and J by 5 bases, with 14 bases between. CDR1 and CDR2 from the germline V gene are SNHLY and FYNNEI. CDR3 DNA: TGTGCCAGCACCGCGAATCCCGGGGAGACCCAGTACTTC. Translation gives CASTANPGETQYF.

This sequence joins TRBV19 and TRBJ2-1; TRBD2 matches at 8 bases. The V and J ends lost 4 bases and 4 bases, in that order; junction bases with no gene match: 12. The germline CDR1 and CDR2 sequences are LNHDA and SQIVND (reference sequence). This CDR3 has 17 amino acids. CDR3 protein: CASSKGTSVSGYNEQFF. DNA of the CDR3: TGTGCCAGTAGTAAAGGGACTAGTGTATCTGGATACAATGAGCAGTTCTTC.